What follows are 25 T cell receptor beta chains derived from one specimen sequenced in a study of blood T cell repertoires in COVID-19 (dated by TCRdb to 2020 to 2021). Library prep was done by the immunoSEQ multiplex PCR assay. Entries here come from immuneACCESS through TCRdb and include only in-frame sequences with V and J called. Some clones fail to appear in such tables; in the studies checked, an unresolved V gene covers under half of the shortfall, and the cause of the remainder is unknown. This sample gives some 700,000 clones in total; 85% to 90% of them show up just once. The top ten hold over 0.2% of the sample. Sequencing was done on a sample of peripheral blood. The receptors here all came from a woman younger than 35 with acute or convalescent COVID-19.

This clone was picked up a small number of times. The chain links TRBV7-6 to TRBJ2-1; 9 positions match TRBD2. The V gene's germline CDR1 is SGHVS and CDR2 FNYEAQ. With 5 bases clipped from V and 4 bases from J, the junction kept 9 bases outside the gene matches. The CDR3 is 16 residues long. The CDR3 DNA reads as TGTGCCAGCAGCCCTAGGGGGCTAGCGGGGTACAATGAGCAGTTCTTC. Its translation: CASSPRGLAGYNEQFF.

This sequence joins TRBV15 and TRBJ2-7; 7 bases map to TRBD2. Germline V gives CDR1 LNHNV, CDR2 YYDKDF (reference sequence). This CDR3 is 15 amino acids long. J was trimmed by 0 bases and V by 5 bases; bases with no gene match: 7. CDR3 sequence: CATSGKGGVSYEQYF. The CDR3 DNA reads TGTGCCACCAGCGGAAAGGGAGGGGTCTCCTACGAGCAGTACTTC.

The chain is built from TRBV27 and TRBJ2-2; TRBD1 agrees at 10 bases. Germline V lookup: CDR1 MNHEY, CDR2 SMNVEV (reference sequence). Trimming removed 9 bases from V and 4 bases from J; junction bases left unmatched: 2. The CDR3 is made up of 13 amino acids. This chain's CDR3 is CASRDRGTGELFF. In DNA, the CDR3 is TGTGCCAGTCGGGACAGGGGCACCGGGGAGCTGTTTTTT.

The V gene is TRBV12-5, the J gene TRBJ2-3; maybe TRBD2 (5 bases). With 5 bases removed from V and 2 bases from J, the gap between germline ends came to 17 bases. The CDR3 is 16 amino acids. In germline, CDR1 is LGHNT, CDR2 FRNRAP. CDR3 loop: CASGPRGSLITDTQYF. The CDR3, as DNA: TGTGCTAGTGGTCCCCGGGGTAGTTTAATCACAGATACGCAGTATTTT.

This clone was detected only once. This chain connects TRBV5-8 to TRBJ1-2; D not resolved. Trimming took off 0 bases at V and 3 bases at J, with 6 bases between the two ends. CDR1 and CDR2 from the germline V gene are SGHTS and YDEGEE. The CDR3 extends over 13 amino acids. CDR3 residues: CASSLERDYGYTF. The DNA of the CDR3 is TGTGCCAGCAGCTTGGAGCGCGACTATGGCTACACCTTC. The full variable domain, rest sourced from reference TRBV5-8 and TRBJ1-2, is EAGVTQSPTHLIKTRGQQATLRCSPISGHTSVYWYQQALGLGLQFLLWYDEGEERNRGNFPPRFSGRQFPNYSSELNVNALELEDSALYLCASSLERDYGYTFGSGTRLTVV.

This clone was seen just once. The chain employs TRBV7-3 and TRBJ2-7; 7 nucleotides agree with TRBD1. Germline V gene sequence: CDR1 SGHTA, CDR2 FQGTGA. The CDR3 covers 13 residues. The ends lost 2 bases at V and 3 bases at J; junction bases unmatched: 1. The CDR3 is CASSLGDSYEQYF. The CDR3, as DNA: TGTGCCAGCAGCTTAGGGGACAGCTACGAGCAGTACTTC.

The chain employs TRBV21-1 and TRBJ2-3; no DNA check was done on the table's D call, TRBD2. TRBV21-1 is a pseudogene locus. The CDR3 is made up of 15 amino acids. Written as DNA, the CDR3 is TGTGCCAGCAGCAAACGCGGGGCTAGCACAGATACGCAGTATTTT. Encoded protein: CASSKRGASTDTQYF.

The genes are TRBV7-2 and TRBJ2-5; TRBD2 matches at 7 bases. CDR1 is SGHTA and CDR2 is FQGNSA in the germline V gene. Losses at the gene ends were 1 base for V and 1 base for J; bases not matched to a gene: 6. This CDR3 is built from 16 residues. The CDR3 sequence: CASSLVVPSGQETQYF. The CDR3 nucleotides read TGTGCCAGCAGCTTAGTTGTGCCTAGCGGCCAAGAGACCCAGTACTTC.

V is TRBV7-9 and J is TRBJ1-1, with TRBD1 matching over 9 bases. The germline CDR1 and CDR2 sequences are SEHNR and FQNEAQ (reference sequence). Unmatched junction bases numbered 13, after V lost 3 bases and J lost 5 bases. The CDR3 length is 17 residues. CDR3 region: CASSLSRDREGTTEAFF. The CDR3 DNA reads as TGTGCCAGCAGCTTGTCCCGGGACAGGGAGGGGACAACTGAAGCTTTCTTT.

CDR3 sequence: CASSNRQGASYGYTF. As DNA, the CDR3 is TGTGCCAGCAGTAACCGACAGGGGGCGAGCTATGGCTACACCTTC. The rearrangement uses TRBV6-5 and TRBJ1-2; 10 bases align to TRBD1. CDR1 MNHEY and CDR2 SVGAGI come from the germline V gene. V shed 5 bases, J shed 4 bases, and the junction held 7 bases outside the gene matches. The CDR3 covers 15 residues.

This rearrangement joins TRBV7-9 to TRBJ1-1; D is undetermined. CDR1 and CDR2 from the germline V gene are SEHNR and FQNEAQ (reference sequence). The CDR3 covers 12 residues. V was clipped by 6 bases and J by 11 bases, with 16 bases between them. CDR3 coding DNA: TGTGCCAGCAGTCGGATGGTTCCGAGGGCTTTCTTT. This gives the protein CASSRMVPRAFF.

The chain joins TRBV7-9 to TRBJ1-1, with TRBD1 identical over 9 bases. The CDR3 runs 14 residues. J gave up 5 bases and V 5 bases, and 6 bases lay outside the gene matches. CDR1 is SEHNR and CDR2 is FQNEAQ in the germline V gene (reference sequence). CDR3 sequence reads: CASSEQGAGTEAFF. The CDR3 coding sequence is TGTGCCAGCAGCGAACAGGGGGCTGGGACTGAAGCTTTCTTT.

V gene TRBV27 combines with J gene TRBJ2-2; the match to TRBD1 covers 7 bases. This CDR3 is built from 17 residues. The germline gives CDR1 MNHEY, CDR2 SMNVEV (reference sequence). With 5 bases clipped from V and 4 bases from J, the junction kept 13 bases outside the gene matches. In DNA form, the CDR3 reads TGTGCCAGCAGTCCGCGGACAGGCTCGAGGGTCACCGGGGAGCTGTTTTTT. Residues: CASSPRTGSRVTGELFF.

The genes are TRBV21-1 and TRBJ1-1; TRBD1 is the table's D call and was not checked against the DNA. TRBV21-1 is deemed a pseudogene. The CDR3 is 16 amino acids. CDR3 loop: CASSTSIQGLNTEAFF. The CDR3 region has the DNA TGTGCCAGCAGTACAAGCATCCAGGGGCTGAACACTGAAGCTTTCTTT.

The rearrangement links TRBV19 to TRBJ2-7; 7 bases are shared with TRBD2. Looked up from germline, CDR1 is LNHDA and CDR2 is SQIVND (reference sequence). CDR3 length: 13 residues. V lost 9 bases to trimming and J lost 2 bases; unmatched junction nucleotides: 7. The CDR3 is CASGGGLAYEQYF. The CDR3 DNA is TGTGCCAGCGGGGGAGGGTTGGCCTACGAGCAGTACTTC.

The chain couples TRBV3-1 (or the pseudogene TRBV3-2) to TRBJ1-4; D is unclear. The CDR3 is 14 residues long. Deletions cut 4 bases from V and 8 bases from J, with 14 bases between. Germline assignment: CDR1 LGHDT and CDR2 YNNKEL (reference sequence). CDR3 sequence reads: CASSPAAGMEKLFF. CDR3 nucleotides: TGTGCCAGCAGCCCCGCCGCGGGCATGGAAAAACTGTTTTTT.

The genes are TRBV28 and TRBJ2-3, with 8 bases fitting TRBD2. The germline CDR1 and CDR2 sequences are MDHEN and SYDVKM. The CDR3 runs to 16 residues. The J segment lost 1 base and the V segment lost 5 bases, leaving 8 bases of the junction unmatched. The CDR3 region has the DNA TGTGCCAGCAGTCCCCCCGTCGGGGGGGGCACAGATACGCAGTATTTT. It codes for CASSPPVGGGTDTQYF.

The gene calls are TRBV19 and TRBJ2-3; 7 nucleotides match TRBD1. V lost 4 bases, J lost 8 bases, and 9 bases stayed unmatched. The germline V gene has CDR1 LNHDA and CDR2 SQIVND (reference sequence). The CDR3 has 14 residues. The CDR3 DNA reads TGTGCCAGTAGTAGAACAACAGGGGTGGTTACGCAGTATTTT. As protein: CASSRTTGVVTQYF.

This rearrangement joins TRBV19 to TRBJ1-5; TRBD1 agrees at 12 bases. The CDR3 contains 16 residues. Germline loops: CDR1 LNHDA, CDR2 SQIVND (reference sequence). V lost 7 bases to trimming and J lost 6 bases; unmatched junction nucleotides: 10. The CDR3 nucleotides read TGTGCCAGTATGGTCGGCGGGACAGGGGGCGGTCAGCCCCAGCATTTT. Encoded protein: CASMVGGTGGGQPQHF.

The gene calls are TRBV7-9 and TRBJ1-2, with a possible D match to TRBD1 (5 bases). V dropped 1 base and J dropped 8 bases, with 17 bases sitting between them. Germline CDR1 reads SEHNR; CDR2 reads FQNEAQ (reference sequence). The CDR3 is made up of 15 amino acids. The DNA of the CDR3 is TGTGCCAGCAGCTTAGGGCAGGGTGCTTCTAGGGGCTACACCTTC. This encodes CASSLGQGASRGYTF. The variable domain in full, completed from reference TRBV7-9 and TRBJ1-2, reads DTGVSQNPRHKITKRGQNVTFRCDPISEHNRLYWYRQTLGQGPEFLTYFQNEAQLEKSRLLSDRFSAERPKGSFSTLEIQRTEQGDSAMYLCASSLGQGASRGYTFGSGTRLTVV.

This clone occurred many times. CDR3 region: CASSESGDAYNEQFF. The CDR3 coding sequence is TGTGCCAGCTCGGAGTCGGGAGACGCCTACAATGAGCAGTTCTTC. The rearrangement joins TRBV6-5 to TRBJ2-1; perhaps TRBD2 as D (6 bases). CDR1 and CDR2 (germline): MNHEY, SVGAGI. The CDR3 covers 15 residues. Trimming removed 8 bases from V and 2 bases from J, with 16 bases in between.

The chain carries TRBV19 and TRBJ2-7; weak D call: TRBD1 (5 bases). Trimming took 3 bases from V and 0 from J, leaving 12 bases between them. The CDR3 runs to 15 residues. Per germline, CDR1 LNHDA and CDR2 SQIVND (reference sequence). In nucleotides, the CDR3 is TGTGCCAGTAGTATCTCACACAGGTACTCCTACGAGCAGTACTTC. This gives the protein CASSISHRYSYEQYF.

This chain uses TRBV27 with TRBJ2-3, with D maybe TRBD2 (6 bases). Trimming left V 11 bases short and J 3 bases short, with 15 bases between. The CDR3 extends over 13 amino acids. Germline V gene lookup returns CDR1 MNHEY and CDR2 SMNVEV (reference sequence). This CDR3 is CASQYGGTDTQYF. In nucleotides, the CDR3 is TGTGCCTCCCAGTATGGGGGGACAGATACGCAGTATTTT.

The chain uses TRBV24-1 and TRBJ2-2, with TRBD1 matching 9 bases. The CDR3 runs to 16 residues. After removal of 12 bases from V and 7 bases from J, the junction contained 17 bases not matched to a gene. Germline V gives CDR1 KGHDR, CDR2 SFDVKD. The CDR3 nucleotides read TGTGCCTCCTCCCCTTCCAGGACAGGGGCTAACGGGGAGCTGTTTTTT. Protein sequence: CASSPSRTGANGELFF.

V and J are TRBV21-1 and TRBJ2-7; the table gives TRBD1 as D, unverified against the DNA. TRBV21-1 counts as a pseudogene. The CDR3 covers 14 residues. The CDR3 DNA follows: TGTGCCAGCAGAACCTGGGCAGCAAGGTACGAGCAGTACTTC. Translation: CASRTWAARYEQYF.